This is a list of T cell receptor beta chains from one sample in a study of T cell repertoires in cytomegalovirus infection. TCRdb processed the reads anew with MiXCR; each CDR3 protein has one entry. This sample yields approximately 270,000 distinct CDR3 sequences, of which around 20% are seen a single time; roughly a fifth belongs to the top ten. These receptors lack a known antigen. Source: cultured PBMCs, taken from culture after CMV antigen stimulation. The receptors were sampled from a human donor in good health (CMV status not recorded). Some clones in this sample may be carry-over from other donors' samples. CDR3s include the opening cysteine and the closing phenylalanine or tryptophan. D genes are given only for firm matches. Clone size is not always given. Where it is, it says once, few, many or a class for expanded clones.

TRBV6-6,NA,NA,TRBJ2-2,CASSYSNPGGTGELFF,TGTGCCAGCAGTTACTCGAATCCCGGAGGAACCGGGGAGCTGTTTTTT
TRBV4-1,NA,TRBD1,TRBJ1-2,CASSQDRTRYYGYTF,TGCGCCAGCAGCCAGGACAGGACAAGATACTATGGCTACACCTTC
TRBV6-8,few,NA,TRBJ1-1,CASSRGTGGAGTEAFF,TGTGCCAGCAGTCGAGGGACCGGGGGAGCGGGCACTGAAGCTTTCTTT
TRBV11-2,many,NA,TRBJ2-6,CASSRIAADHSGANVLTF,TGTGCCAGCAGCCGTATCGCGGCAGATCACTCTGGGGCCAACGTCCTGACTTTC
TRBV7-9,NA,TRBD1,TRBJ2-7,CASSPSGGDTYEQYF,TGTGCCAGCAGCCCGTCAGGGGGCGATACCTACGAGCAGTACTTC
TRBV6-8,NA,NA,TRBJ1-6,CASSPDYNSPLHF,TGTGCCAGCTCGCCGGACTATAATTCACCCCTCCACTTT
TRBV5-4,few,NA,TRBJ1-1,CASSLGGQGGEAFF,TGTGCCAGCAGCTTGGGAGGCCAGGGTGGGGAAGCTTTCTTT
TRBV6-5,many,TRBD2,TRBJ2-1,CASSYPGLAGNEQFF,TGTGCCAGCAGTTACCCCGGACTAGCGGGCAATGAGCAGTTCTTC
TRBV4-2,NA,NA,TRBJ2-4,CASSQDFLGPVAHHRDIQYF,TGTGCCAGCAGCCAAGACTTCCTCGGCCCTGTAGCGCATCACCGGGACATTCAGTACTTC
TRBV27,few,TRBD1,TRBJ1-1,CASRPGGSNTEAFF,TGTGCCAGCAGACCAGGGGGCTCGAACACTGAAGCTTTCTTT
TRBV12-3/TRBV12-4,NA,TRBD2,TRBJ2-3,CASSQGLAGGIKKAQYF,TGTGCCAGCAGTCAAGGACTAGCGGGAGGGATTAAGAAGGCGCAGTATTTT
TRBV6-5,NA,NA,TRBJ2-1,CASSFLGAGSNYNEQFF,TGTGCCAGCAGCTTCCTCGGGGCGGGATCGAATTACAATGAGCAGTTCTTC
TRBV11-2,many,TRBD2,TRBJ2-3,CASSKTLAGRTDTQYF,TGTGCCAGCAGTAAAACCTTAGCGGGGCGCACAGATACGCAGTATTTT
TRBV28,many,NA,TRBJ2-5,CASSSTGGAETQYF,TGTGCCAGCAGTTCCACAGGGGGGGCAGAGACCCAGTACTTC
TRBV7-9,few,NA,TRBJ2-1,CASSAVRYYNEQFF,TGTGCCAGCAGCGCCGTGAGGTACTACAATGAGCAGTTCTTC
TRBV6-2/TRBV6-3,many,TRBD2,TRBJ2-3,CASSYEPGAGGVSTQYF,TGTGCCAGCAGTTACGAACCCGGAGCGGGAGGCGTAAGTACGCAGTATTTT
TRBV4-3,NA,TRBD2,TRBJ2-3,CASSQDIAGGSDTQYF,TGCGCCAGCAGCCAAGATATAGCGGGGGGGTCGGATACGCAGTATTTT